These 8 T cell receptor beta chains originate from one sample sequenced in a study of shared clonotypes between healthy human individuals. Here immunoSEQ multiplex PCR was the method, and the copy in TCRdb shows in-frame clones only, minus some. This table holds around 1.6 million clones, nearly 99% found once. The sample consisted of naive CD4+ T cells sorted from blood. Subset given: CD45RA+ positively selected. The origin of the receptors is a young man in good health.

Comments on this clone: Other DNA sequences within the sample encode an identical CDR3. V gene TRBV11-3 combines with J gene TRBJ2-7, with TRBD2 as a possible D gene (5 bases). CDR1 and CDR2 (germline): SGHNT, YENEEA. The CDR3 covers 14 residues. V was shortened by 1 base and J by 2 bases, with 9 bases between the two germline ends. The CDR3, as DNA: TGTGCCAGCAGCTTAGGAAGCGGACCCTACGAGCAGTACTTC. It is translated as CASSLGSGPYEQYF.

This chain connects TRBV5-6 to TRBJ1-2; D call uncertain. Germline CDR1 is SGHDT and CDR2 is YYEEEE. With 1 base removed from V and 4 bases from J, the gap between germline ends came to 14 bases. CDR3 size: 15 residues. The CDR3 DNA reads TGTGCCAGCAGCTTGTACCCCCCGGATCTCTATGGCTACACCTTC. Translated: CASSLYPPDLYGYTF.

This rearrangement joins TRBV7-9 to TRBJ1-5; the D is unclear. CDR1 is SEHNR and CDR2 is FQNEAQ in the germline V gene (reference sequence). The CDR3 totals 15 residues. The V end lost 1 base, the J end lost 2 bases, and 9 bases lay between the germline ends. CDR3 loop: CASSLDGGGNQPQHF. The CDR3 DNA follows: TGTGCCAGCAGCTTAGATGGAGGAGGCAATCAGCCCCAGCATTTT.

The chain recombines TRBV19 with TRBJ2-1; 8 bases are a match to TRBD2. There are 15 residues in the CDR3. Germline CDR1 is LNHDA and CDR2 is SQIVND (reference sequence). V dropped 9 bases and J dropped 4; count of bases not matched to a gene: 11. CDR3 in amino acids: CASKDLAGNYNEQFF. The DNA of the CDR3 is TGTGCCAGCAAAGACTTAGCGGGGAATTACAATGAGCAGTTCTTC.

V gene TRBV14 combines with J gene TRBJ2-1; 9 bases fit TRBD2. Germline V gene lookup returns CDR1 SGHDN and CDR2 FVKESK. This CDR3 spans 17 amino acids. V shed 4 bases and J 3 bases; nucleotides not matched to a gene: 10. In DNA form, the CDR3 reads TGTGCCAGCAGCCGTCTCCCCGGGACTAGCAGCTACAATGAGCAGTTCTTC. Its protein product is CASSRLPGTSSYNEQFF.

The chain combines TRBV4-3 with TRBJ2-6; no reliable D call. V gave up 3 bases and J gave up 1 base, with 7 bases separating them. This CDR3 is 15 amino acids long. Germline V gene lookup returns CDR1 LGHNA and CDR2 YSLEER. CDR3: CASSHRASGANVLTF. The CDR3 DNA is TGCGCCAGCAGCCACCGGGCGTCTGGGGCCAACGTCCTGACTTTC.

Of note for this clone: Other nucleotide sequences in the sample specify the same CDR3. V usage is TRBV14 and J usage is TRBJ2-1; the D gene is possibly TRBD2 (5 bases). CDR1 is SGHDN and CDR2 is FVKESK in the germline V gene. The length of the CDR3 is 13 residues. V was shortened by 4 bases and J by 4 bases, with 8 bases between the two germline ends. The CDR3 sequence is CASSPGNYNEQFF. CDR3 DNA: TGTGCCAGCAGCCCCGGGAATTACAATGAGCAGTTCTTC.

The chain carries TRBV4-3 and TRBJ2-7; possibly TRBD2 for D (6 bases). Germline V gives CDR1 LGHNA, CDR2 YSLEER. Trimming removed 8 bases from V and 2 bases from J, with 22 bases in between. This CDR3 spans 16 amino acids. The CDR3 DNA reads TGCGCCAGCGCAACAAGCCTCCACGGGAGACCCTACGAGCAGTACTTC. It specifies CASATSLHGRPYEQYF.